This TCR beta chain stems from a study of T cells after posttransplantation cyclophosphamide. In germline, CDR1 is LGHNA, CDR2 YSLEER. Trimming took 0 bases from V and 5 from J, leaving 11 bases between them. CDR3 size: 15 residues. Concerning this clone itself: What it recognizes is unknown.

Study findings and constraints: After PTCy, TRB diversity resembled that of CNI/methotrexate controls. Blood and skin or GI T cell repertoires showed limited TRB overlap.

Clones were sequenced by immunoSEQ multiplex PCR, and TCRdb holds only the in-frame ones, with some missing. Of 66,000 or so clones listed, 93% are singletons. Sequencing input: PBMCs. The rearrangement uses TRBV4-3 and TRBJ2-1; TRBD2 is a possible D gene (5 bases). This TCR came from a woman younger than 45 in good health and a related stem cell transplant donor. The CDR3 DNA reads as TGCGCCAGCAGCCAAGATCGACCGGGAAACAATGAGCAGTTCTTC. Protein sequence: CASSQDRPGNNEQFF.